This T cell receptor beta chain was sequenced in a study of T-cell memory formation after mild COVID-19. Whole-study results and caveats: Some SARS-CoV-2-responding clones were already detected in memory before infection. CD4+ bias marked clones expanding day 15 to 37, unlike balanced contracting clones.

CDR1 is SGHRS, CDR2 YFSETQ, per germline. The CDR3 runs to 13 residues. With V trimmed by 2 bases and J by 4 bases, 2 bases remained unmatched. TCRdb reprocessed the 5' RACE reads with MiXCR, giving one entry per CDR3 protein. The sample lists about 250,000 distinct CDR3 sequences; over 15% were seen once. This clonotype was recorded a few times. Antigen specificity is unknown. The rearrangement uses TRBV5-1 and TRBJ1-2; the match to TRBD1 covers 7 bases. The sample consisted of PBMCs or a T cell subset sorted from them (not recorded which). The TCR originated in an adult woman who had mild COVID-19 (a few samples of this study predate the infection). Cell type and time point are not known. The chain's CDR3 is CASSLGTVYGYTF. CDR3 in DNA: TGCGCCAGCAGCTTAGGGACAGTCTATGGCTACACCTTC.